This T cell receptor (beta chain) was profiled in a study of blood T cells in healthy people across ages. V was trimmed by 3 bases and J by 2 bases, leaving 10 bases between them. The length of the CDR3 is 13 residues. The germline V gene has CDR1 DFQATT and CDR2 SNEGSKA (reference sequence). General study points: The fall in TCR beta diversity per million T cells was roughly linear with age. Expanded clonotype shifts may have been confounded, as the donors had an unknown CMV status.

Next came a second PCR, run for about 6 to 11 cycles, which used a sample-barcoded 5' primer along with a J-beta primer mix. The authors tagged each cDNA molecule using a template-switch adaptor with 12 random nucleotides. Using its own MiXCR run on the 5' RACE reads, TCRdb lists one record per CDR3 protein. The sample lists about 620,000 distinct CDR3 sequences; approximately 52% were seen once. This clonotype was picked up many times. Its antigen remains unidentified. PBMCs, at least 7 million per sample, were isolated. Sequencing was done on a sample of blood. The TCR originated in a woman aged 80 or over in good health. The chain uses TRBV20-1 and TRBJ1-2; D uncertain. CDR3 coding DNA: TGCAGTGCTAGGATGCTCTTAAACTATGGCTACACCTTC. It codes for CSARMLLNYGYTF.